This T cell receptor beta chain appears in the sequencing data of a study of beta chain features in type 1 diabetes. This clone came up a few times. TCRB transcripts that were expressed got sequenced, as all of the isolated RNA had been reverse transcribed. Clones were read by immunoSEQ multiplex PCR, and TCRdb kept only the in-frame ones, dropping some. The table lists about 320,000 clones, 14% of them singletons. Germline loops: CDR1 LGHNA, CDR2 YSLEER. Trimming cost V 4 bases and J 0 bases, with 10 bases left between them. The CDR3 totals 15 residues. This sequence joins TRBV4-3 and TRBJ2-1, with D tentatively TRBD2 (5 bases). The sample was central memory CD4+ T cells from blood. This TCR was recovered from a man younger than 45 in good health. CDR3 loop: CASSLDYSSYNEQFF. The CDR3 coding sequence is TGCGCCAGCAGCCTCGACTACTCCTCCTACAATGAGCAGTTCTTC.